These 26 T cell receptor beta chains were all obtained from the same sample, sequenced in a study of CD8 T cells in ankylosing spondylitis. TCRdb recomputed calls from the 5' RACE reads with MiXCR, one row per CDR3 protein. The sample carries more than 250,000 distinct CDR3 sequences, 11% recorded once. Sequencing used blood, either unsorted or a sorted T cell fraction (not recorded which). These receptors were collected from a female donor with ankylosing spondylitis or in good health (not recorded which).

This chain joins TRBV5-1 and TRBJ1-1; no firm D call. The CDR3 contains 13 residues. Trimming shortened V by 4 bases and J by 2 bases, and 9 bases separated the two germline ends. Germline-derived CDR1 and CDR2 are SGHRS and YFSETQ. In DNA, the CDR3 is TGCGCCAGCAGCACAGTTGAAAACACTGAAGCTTTCTTT. It is translated as CASSTVENTEAFF.

This clonotype was observed once. J is TRBJ2-1 and V is TRBV9, with 13 bases aligning to TRBD2. CDR3 length equals 15 residues. V lost 2 bases and J lost 10; bases outside the gene matches: 6. From germline, CDR1 is SGDLS and CDR2 YYNGEE. The CDR3 loop is CASSVTSGGAFEQFF. The CDR3 region has the DNA TGTGCCAGCAGCGTTACTAGCGGGGGGGCATTCGAGCAGTTCTTC. The whole variable domain, filled in from reference TRBV9 and TRBJ2-1, reads DSGVTQTPKHLITATGQRVTLRCSPRSGDLSVYWYQQSLDQGLQFLIQYYNGEERAKGNILERFSAQQFPDLHSELNLSSLELGDSALYFCASSVTSGGAFEQFFGPGTRLTVL.

In this sample, this clonotype turned up many times. The V and J genes are TRBV7-2 and TRBJ2-7, with 10 bases fitting TRBD2. This CDR3 comprises 13 residues. Germline V gene sequence: CDR1 SGHTA, CDR2 FQGNSA. V trimming: 4 bases; J trimming: 6 bases; junction bases outside the gene matches: 3. CDR3 DNA sequence: TGTGCCAGCAGCTCTGTAGCGGGAGGCGAGCAGTACTTC. Amino acid sequence: CASSSVAGGEQYF.

This clonotype appeared many times. DNA for the CDR3: TGTGCCAGCAGCTTGTATCCTGAAGCTTTCTTT. Translation gives CASSLYPEAFF. This sequence joins TRBV7-9 and TRBJ1-1; D remains unclear. V lost 3 bases, J lost 6 bases, and 5 bases lay in between. Germline CDR1 and CDR2: SEHNR and FQNEAQ (reference sequence). The CDR3 is made up of 11 amino acids.

This clonotype was picked up many times. The CDR3 protein is CASEGTLTGELFF. The DNA of the CDR3 is TGCGCCAGCGAGGGGACCTTAACCGGGGAGCTGTTTTTT. This chain connects TRBV5-1 to TRBJ2-2; D is perhaps TRBD1 or TRBD2 (5 bases each). V was cut by 7 bases and J by 5 bases, with 12 bases left in between. CDR1 is SGHRS, CDR2 YFSETQ, per germline. There are 13 residues in the CDR3.

This clonotype was detected many times. The chain uses TRBV5-4 and TRBJ1-1; TRBD1 is a possible D gene (5 bases). The V gene lost 2 bases and the J gene lost 1 base, with 9 bases spanning the gap. This CDR3 comprises 14 residues. Germline CDR1 SGHNT, CDR2 YYREEE (reference sequence). The CDR3 is CASSLGVKNTEAFF. In nucleotides, the CDR3 is TGTGCCAGCAGCTTAGGGGTGAAGAACACTGAAGCTTTCTTT.

The table lists this clonotype with many counts. The chain employs TRBV5-1 and TRBJ2-1; TRBD2 matches at 9 bases. The CDR3 has 15 residues. In germline, CDR1 is SGHRS, CDR2 YFSETQ. Germline trimming cut 0 bases from V and 8 bases from J; bases unmatched to any gene: 6. The CDR3, as DNA: TGCGCCAGCAGCTTGGAGGCTAGCGGGACTGATGAGCAGTTCTTC. Amino acids: CASSLEASGTDEQFF.

This clonotype was counted a single time. A much larger clone is a single base away; this may be a read error. The chain recombines TRBV11-1 with TRBJ2-2; D uncertain. CDR3 length: 18 amino acids. Trimming left V 0 bases short and J 5 bases short, with 19 bases between. CDR1 is SGHAT, CDR2 FQDESV, per germline (reference sequence). The CDR3 region is CASSLASAAPVDTGELFF. The CDR3 DNA reads as TGTGCCAGCAGCTTAGCTTCCGCAGCACCCGTTGATACCGGGGAGCTGTTTTTT.

This clonotype showed up just a few times. V usage is TRBV5-4 and J usage is TRBJ2-5, with 8 bases aligning to TRBD1. Germline CDR1 and CDR2: SGHNT and YYREEE (reference sequence). This CDR3 contains 16 residues. J gave up 10 bases and V 2 bases, and 16 bases lay outside the gene matches. The CDR3 region is CASSFAGQGSLGGQYF. The CDR3 DNA follows: TGTGCCAGCAGCTTTGCAGGACAGGGCTCCCTCGGGGGCCAGTACTTC.

V gene TRBV27 combines with J gene TRBJ2-7, with 7 bases identical to TRBD1. CDR1 and CDR2 from the germline V gene are MNHEY and SMNVEV (reference sequence). The CDR3 is 17 residues long. V was pared by 3 bases and J by 2 bases, with 13 bases of the junction left unmatched. CDR3 amino acids: CASSFRARQGRTYEQYF. The DNA for the CDR3 is TGTGCCAGCAGTTTCAGGGCACGACAGGGAAGAACCTACGAGCAGTACTTC.

This clonotype was detected only once. The chain has TRBV20-1 and TRBJ1-5; D remains ambiguous. CDR1 and CDR2 (germline): DFQATT, SNEGSKA (reference sequence). Trimming pared 0 bases from V and 0 bases from J, leaving 6 bases between. The CDR3 contains 14 residues. The CDR3 DNA is TGCAGTGCTAGAGAGTCCCATAGCAATCAGCCCCAGCATTTT. Amino acid sequence: CSARESHSNQPQHF.

This clonotype showed up just a few times. V gene TRBV5-1 combines with J gene TRBJ2-7; the match to TRBD1 covers 8 bases. This CDR3 comprises 17 residues. Per germline, CDR1 SGHRS and CDR2 YFSETQ. V dropped 2 bases and J dropped 1; count of bases not matched to a gene: 11. DNA of the CDR3: TGCGCCAGCAGCTTTTCTCCAGGGGGCGGTAGATCCTACGAGCAGTACTTC. It specifies CASSFSPGGGRSYEQYF.

CDR3 sequence (DNA): TGTGCCAGCAGTGGTACAGGGTTTGGATCTGGGGAGCTGTTTTTT. It yields the protein CASSGTGFGSGELFF. The chain employs TRBV2 and TRBJ2-2, with D perhaps TRBD1 (6 bases). With 4 bases removed from V and 8 bases from J, the gap between germline ends came to 17 bases. Germline-derived CDR1 and CDR2 are SNHLY and FYNNEI. The CDR3 length is 15 residues.

In this sample, this clonotype turned up a few times. The DNA for the CDR3 is TGCAGTGCTGAGCAAGGACTAGCCGGGTGGGCAGATACGCAGTATTTT. It codes for CSAEQGLAGWADTQYF. The chain joins TRBV20-1 to TRBJ2-3, with 8 positions matching TRBD2. CDR1 is DFQATT and CDR2 is SNEGSKA in the germline V gene (reference sequence). The CDR3 extends over 16 amino acids. Trimming took 5 bases from V and 4 from J; bases not matched to a gene: 14.

With respect to this clonotype: A much larger clone differs from this one at a single base, so this may be a read error. The chain uses TRBV5-6 and TRBJ2-1, with D unresolved. Germline CDR1 is SGHDT and CDR2 is YYEEEE. Trimming cost V 0 bases and J 2 bases, with 9 bases left between them. The CDR3 is 15 residues long. DNA for the CDR3: TGTGCCAGCAGCTTGGCCAGTGCTCCCTACAATGAGCAGTTCTTC. Protein product: CASSLASAPYNEQFF.

This clonotype was seen at least ten times. The rearrangement uses TRBV5-1 and TRBJ1-5; weak D call: TRBD1 (6 bases). Trimming took 0 bases from V and 7 from J, leaving 14 bases between them. Per the germline V gene, CDR1 is SGHRS and CDR2 is YFSETQ. CDR3 length: 15 residues. For the CDR3, the DNA is TGCGCCAGCAGCTTGGTGGCAGGGGAGGGACAGCCCCAGCATTTT. As protein: CASSLVAGEGQPQHF.

The chain links TRBV7-8 to TRBJ2-1, with a weak D call TRBD2 (5 bases). The germline CDR1 and CDR2 sequences are SGHVS and FQNEAQ. The CDR3 loop spans 12 amino acids. The V end lost 5 bases, the J end lost 10 bases, and 12 bases lay between the germline ends. Written as DNA, the CDR3 is TGTGCCAGCAGCAGCCCACGGGGAGAGCAGTTCTTC. It codes for CASSSPRGEQFF. Full variable domain (outside the CDR3, taken from reference TRBV7-8 and TRBJ2-1): GAGVSQSPRYKVAKRGQDVALRCDPISGHVSLFWYQQALGQGPEFLTYFQNEAQLDKSGLPSDRFFAERPEGSVSTLKIQRTQQEDSAVYLCASSSPRGEQFFGPGTRLTVL.

This clonotype came up many times. The rearrangement uses TRBV7-9 and TRBJ2-3, with D tentatively TRBD2 (5 bases). Trimming removed 1 base from V and 0 bases from J, with 8 bases in between. The CDR3 runs to 15 residues. Germline V gene sequence: CDR1 SEHNR, CDR2 FQNEAQ (reference sequence). CDR3 region: CASSLGGVSTDTQYF. CDR3 nucleotide sequence: TGTGCCAGCAGCTTAGGGGGAGTCAGCACAGATACGCAGTATTTT.

This clonotype occurred a few times. This chain joins TRBV15 and TRBJ2-5, with D tentatively TRBD1 (6 bases). Deletions cut 0 bases from V and 4 bases from J, with 9 bases between. CDR1 is LNHNV and CDR2 is YYDKDF in the germline V gene (reference sequence). This CDR3 region has 14 residues. CDR3 DNA sequence: TGTGCCACCAGCAGAGATCCAGGGGCAGAGACCCAGTACTTC. Protein product: CATSRDPGAETQYF.

In this sample, this clonotype turned up a few times. This sequence joins TRBV5-1 and TRBJ2-2; TRBD1 matches 7 bases. The length of the CDR3 is 16 residues. The V and J ends lost 3 bases and 4 bases, in that order; junction bases with no gene match: 9. Germline V gene lookup returns CDR1 SGHRS and CDR2 YFSETQ. The CDR3 here is CASSWAGTEFTGELFF. The CDR3 coding sequence is TGCGCCAGCAGCTGGGCCGGGACAGAATTCACCGGGGAGCTGTTTTTT.

This clonotype has ten or more counts. V and J are TRBV9 and TRBJ2-5, with 8 bases fitting TRBD2. The CDR3 is 16 residues long. CDR1 is SGDLS, CDR2 YYNGEE, per germline. Germline trimming cut 0 bases from V and 0 bases from J; bases unmatched to any gene: 4. The CDR3 DNA sequence: TGTGCCAGCAGCGTAGGCAGCGGGGGACACCAAGAGACCCAGTACTTC. Protein product: CASSVGSGGHQETQYF.

This clonotype showed up many times. The genes are TRBV5-1 and TRBJ2-1, with D maybe TRBD2 (6 bases). V lost 0 bases to trimming and J lost 6 bases, with 7 bases between them. The CDR3 has 13 residues. Germline CDR1 and CDR2: SGHRS and YFSETQ. The CDR3 protein is CASSLVLANEQFF. CDR3 DNA sequence: TGCGCCAGCAGCTTGGTACTAGCCAATGAGCAGTTCTTC.

The chain couples TRBV18 to TRBJ1-5; 9 positions agree with TRBD1. The CDR3 runs 17 residues. The germline V gene encodes CDR1 KGHSH and CDR2 LQKENI. Losses at the gene ends were 0 bases for V and 4 bases for J; bases not matched to a gene: 7. CDR3 nucleotide sequence: TGTGCCAGCTCACCACCGGTAAACAGGGGGCTAAATCAGCCCCAGCATTTT. Translated: CASSPPVNRGLNQPQHF.

This clonotype was observed a handful of times. The genes are TRBV21-1 and TRBJ2-2; the table gives TRBD2 as D, unverified against the DNA. TRBV21-1 is designated a pseudogene. The CDR3 sequence is 17 residues long. The CDR3: CASSKRGGGAYTGELFF. DNA of the CDR3: TGTGCCAGCAGCAAAAGGGGCGGGGGGGCTTACACCGGGGAGCTGTTTTTT.

This clonotype was seen only a few times. CDR3 in amino acids: CASSQDRTLLGRGLEQFF. CDR3 bases: TGCGCCAGCAGCCAAGACAGGACCCTCTTAGGAAGGGGATTAGAGCAGTTCTTC. The chain employs TRBV4-3 and TRBJ2-1, with D maybe TRBD1 (5 bases). The germline V gene has CDR1 LGHNA and CDR2 YSLEER. V lost 0 bases and J lost 10, with 25 bases in between. The CDR3 has 18 residues.

This clonotype has a count of ten or more. J is TRBJ2-2 and V is TRBV24-1; D is undetermined. Per the germline V gene, CDR1 is KGHDR and CDR2 is SFDVKD. V was pared by 9 bases and J by 1 base, with 14 bases between. The CDR3 covers 15 residues. The CDR3: CATGVQGLNTGELFF. The CDR3 DNA reads as TGTGCCACCGGAGTACAAGGCCTGAACACCGGGGAGCTGTTTTTT.